These 27 T cell receptor beta chains were all obtained from the same sample, sequenced in a study of cytomegalovirus exposure and HLA in healthy donors. 60 Vbeta and 13 Jbeta primers were used in PCR. TCRdb's copy holds only in-frame clones and misses some; the assay was immunoSEQ multiplex PCR. The table has approximately 160,000 clones, roughly 77% seen once. What was sequenced was PBMCs. These receptors were collected from a woman in her 40s in good health and CMV-seropositive.

The chain links TRBV11-3 to TRBJ1-4, with D unclear. The CDR3 runs 14 residues. The germline V gene encodes CDR1 SGHNT and CDR2 YENEEA. V was clipped by 5 bases and J by 4 bases, with 11 bases between them. The CDR3 region is CASSPARNNEKLFF. CDR3 DNA sequence: TGTGCCAGCAGCCCCGCTAGGAATAATGAAAAACTGTTTTTT. Full variable domain (remainder filled in from reference TRBV11-3 and TRBJ1-4): EAGVVQSPRYKIIEKKQPVAFWCNPISGHNTLYWYLQNLGQGPELLIRYENEEAVDDSQLPKDRFSAERLKGVDSTLKIQPAELGDSAVYLCASSPARNNEKLFFGSGTQLSVL.

The table lists this clone with a count of one. The chain couples TRBV5-1 to TRBJ1-6; unclear D gene. This CDR3 is 14 amino acids long. Per the germline V gene, CDR1 is SGHRS and CDR2 is YFSETQ. Between the trimmed V and J ends, which lost 0 bases and 7 bases, there was a span of 8 bases. The CDR3 DNA reads as TGCGCCAGCAGCTTGGCGGGGAAGAATTCACCCCTCCACTTT. Translating gives CASSLAGKNSPLHF.

The chain couples TRBV6-5 to TRBJ2-5; D may be TRBD2 (6 bases). The CDR3 consists of 14 residues. V dropped 2 bases and J dropped 4 bases, with 11 bases sitting between them. Germline V CDR1 and CDR2: MNHEY, SVGAGI. CDR3 in amino acids: CASSYGAGRETQYF. The CDR3 bases are TGTGCCAGCAGTTACGGTGCGGGGCGAGAGACCCAGTACTTC.

In this sample, this clone turned up a few times. The rearrangement links TRBV27 to TRBJ2-4; possible D gene TRBD2, 5 bases. The CDR3 loop spans 16 amino acids. Germline lookup yields CDR1 MNHEY and CDR2 SMNVEV (reference sequence). V was shortened by 3 bases and J by 1 base, with 13 bases between the two germline ends. The CDR3 spells CASSFRTDSAKNIQYF. DNA for the CDR3: TGTGCCAGCAGTTTTCGGACTGATTCGGCCAAAAACATTCAGTACTTC.

This clone was recorded only once. The chain uses TRBV12-1 and TRBJ2-7; the table's D call, TRBD2, has no DNA check behind it. TRBV12-1 is tagged as a pseudogene. The CDR3 runs to 17 residues. CDR3 residues: CASSFGTSGVSSYEQYF. CDR3 in DNA: TGTGCCAGCAGCTTTGGGACTAGCGGGGTCTCATCCTACGAGCAGTACTTC.

This clone was counted a single time. The chain links TRBV9 to TRBJ1-3; possibly TRBD1 for D (6 bases). V was trimmed by 5 bases and J by 2 bases, leaving 8 bases between them. In germline, CDR1 is SGDLS, CDR2 YYNGEE. The CDR3 contains 13 residues. The CDR3 sequence is CASSWGPGNTIYF. For the CDR3, the DNA is TGTGCCAGCAGTTGGGGGCCTGGAAACACCATATATTTT. The full variable domain, rest sourced from reference TRBV9 and TRBJ1-3, is DSGVTQTPKHLITATGQRVTLRCSPRSGDLSVYWYQQSLDQGLQFLIQYYNGEERAKGNILERFSAQQFPDLHSELNLSSLELGDSALYFCASSWGPGNTIYFGEGSWLTVV.

This chain links TRBV9 with TRBJ2-2; perhaps TRBD2 as D (7 bases). Germline V gene sequence: CDR1 SGDLS, CDR2 YYNGEE. V gave up 4 bases and J gave up 1 base, with 11 bases separating them. This CDR3 region has 15 residues. This CDR3 is CASSLGGGNTGELFF. DNA for the CDR3: TGTGCCAGCAGCTTAGGGGGGGGGAACACCGGGGAGCTGTTTTTT.

This chain uses TRBV29-1 with TRBJ2-7; TRBD1 matches at 9 bases. Trimming removed 7 bases from V and 6 bases from J; junction bases left unmatched: 10. Looked up from germline, CDR1 is SQVTM and CDR2 is ANQGSEA. This CDR3 has 13 residues. This chain's CDR3 is CSALRDREGEQYF. In DNA, the CDR3 is TGCAGCGCTCTCCGGGACAGGGAAGGCGAGCAGTACTTC.

The rearrangement joins TRBV25-1 to TRBJ1-6; perhaps TRBD1 as D (5 bases). The V gene's germline CDR1 is MGHDK and CDR2 SYGVNS. V lost 7 bases, J lost 6 bases, and 16 bases lay in between. The length of the CDR3 is 15 residues. CDR3 region: CASTPTVSPNSPLHF. The CDR3 DNA sequence: TGTGCCAGCACTCCGACAGTAAGCCCTAATTCACCCCTCCACTTT. The full variable domain, rest sourced from reference TRBV25-1 and TRBJ1-6, is EADIYQTPRYLVIGTGKKITLECSQTMGHDKMYWYQQDPGMELHLIHYSYGVNSTEKGDLSSESTVSRIRTEHFPLTLESARPSHTSQYLCASTPTVSPNSPLHFGNGTRLTVT.

Remarks on this clone: Being one base from a much bigger clone, this may be a read error. The rearrangement joins TRBV2 to TRBJ1-1, with 9 bases matching TRBD1. Germline lookup yields CDR1 SNHLY and CDR2 FYNNEI. Trimming removed 5 bases from V and 1 base from J; junction bases left unmatched: 2. The CDR3 extends over 14 amino acids. CDR3 in amino acids: CASSSGQGNTEAFF. Written as DNA, the CDR3 is TGTGCCAGCAGTTCGGGACAGGGGAACACTGAAGCTTTCTTT.

The rearrangement joins TRBV7-2 to TRBJ1-1; a possible D gene is TRBD1 (6 bases). V was clipped by 5 bases and J by 1 base, with 11 bases between them. This CDR3 has 14 residues. The germline V gene has CDR1 SGHTA and CDR2 FQGNSA. The CDR3 protein is CASSPQGTNTEAFF. The CDR3 coding sequence is TGTGCCAGCAGCCCTCAGGGGACGAACACTGAAGCTTTCTTT.

The chain links TRBV19 to TRBJ2-2, with 8 bases lining up with TRBD2. The CDR3 length is 18 residues. The V segment lost 5 bases and the J segment 3 bases; nucleotides outside the gene matches: 14. Germline assignment: CDR1 LNHDA and CDR2 SQIVND (reference sequence). CDR3 sequence (DNA): TGTGCCAGTAGTCCGCGGGGAGCGGGGGAGTATGACACCGGGGAGCTGTTTTTT. Translating it yields CASSPRGAGEYDTGELFF. The full variable domain, completed using reference TRBV19 and TRBJ2-2, is DGGITQSPKYLFRKEGQNVTLSCEQNLNHDAMYWYRQDPGQGLRLIYYSQIVNDFQKGDIAEGYSVSREKKESFPLTVTSAQKNPTAFYLCASSPRGAGEYDTGELFFGEGSRLTVL.

The genes are TRBV4-1 and TRBJ1-2, with D perhaps matching TRBD1 (5 bases). Germline CDR1 reads MGHRA; CDR2 reads YSYEKL. The CDR3 runs to 14 residues. Trimming cost V 0 bases and J 5 bases, with 10 bases left between them. The CDR3 DNA follows: TGCGCCAGCAGCCAAGACAGGGACTCTTATGGCTACACCTTC. It is translated as CASSQDRDSYGYTF.

The rearrangement links TRBV6-5 to TRBJ2-5; 7 bases are shared with TRBD2. Trimming removed 0 bases from V and 4 bases from J; junction bases left unmatched: 5. This CDR3 is 15 amino acids long. Germline CDR1 reads MNHEY; CDR2 reads SVGAGI. In DNA, the CDR3 is TGTGCCAGCAGTTACTCGAGCGGGATTGTAGAGACCCAGTACTTC. Translated, it gives CASSYSSGIVETQYF.

V and J are TRBV7-2 and TRBJ2-7, with D possibly being TRBD1 (5 bases). V dropped 4 bases and J dropped 4 bases, with 8 bases sitting between them. The germline V gene encodes CDR1 SGHTA and CDR2 FQGNSA. CDR3 length: 12 residues. The CDR3 nucleotides read TGTGCCAGCAGCTGGGGCCCGTACGAGCAGTACTTC. This encodes CASSWGPYEQYF.

The V and J genes are TRBV14 and TRBJ2-5, with 15 bases lining up with TRBD2. Germline V gene data show CDR1 as SGHDN and CDR2 as FVKESK. V dropped 1 base and J dropped 4; count of bases not matched to a gene: 4. The CDR3 contains 17 residues. CDR3 in amino acids: CASSQGTSGRAAETQYF. The DNA for the CDR3 is TGTGCCAGCAGCCAAGGGACTAGCGGGAGGGCCGCAGAGACCCAGTACTTC. Supplemented by reference TRBV14 and TRBJ2-5, the full variable domain reads EAGVTQFPSHSVIEKGQTVTLRCDPISGHDNLYWYRRVMGKEIKFLLHFVKESKQDESGMPNNRFLAERTGGTYSTLKVQPAELEDSGVYFCASSQGTSGRAAETQYFGPGTRLLVL.

Note on this clone: Other DNA sequences within the sample encode an identical CDR3. This chain joins TRBV5-1 and TRBJ1-2, with D hard to call. The germline V gene has CDR1 SGHRS and CDR2 YFSETQ. Trimming took 2 bases from V and 5 from J, leaving 19 bases between them. The CDR3 sequence is 16 residues long. CDR3 nucleotides: TGCGCCAGCAGCTTTGTTCAGATGGATGGGGAGTATGGCTACACCTTC. This codes for CASSFVQMDGEYGYTF.

This chain links TRBV5-1 with TRBJ2-5, with D unresolved. The CDR3 has 13 amino acids. Germline CDR1 SGHRS, CDR2 YFSETQ. Trimming removed 1 base at V and 1 base at J, with 5 bases between. CDR3 loop: CASSLMSQETQYF. CDR3 coding DNA: TGCGCCAGCAGCTTGATGAGCCAAGAGACCCAGTACTTC.

The J gene is TRBJ2-1, the V gene TRBV7-2, with TRBD2 matching over 9 bases. This CDR3 contains 14 residues. CDR1 and CDR2 from the germline V gene are SGHTA and FQGNSA. Trimming removed 5 bases from V and 9 bases from J; junction bases left unmatched: 8. The CDR3 region has the DNA TGTGCCAGCAGCGCCGGGACTAGCCTCAGTGAGCAGTTCTTC. Protein sequence: CASSAGTSLSEQFF.

The rearrangement joins TRBV4-3 to TRBJ2-1; 11 positions match TRBD2. Trimming at V came to 0 bases and at J to 3 bases, leaving 1 base not matched to a gene. Germline CDR1 is LGHNA and CDR2 is YSLEER. The length of the CDR3 is 16 residues. CDR3 nucleotide sequence: TGCGCCAGCAGCCAAGACGGGACTAGCGGCTACAATGAGCAGTTCTTC. It yields the protein CASSQDGTSGYNEQFF.

This chain links TRBV7-2 with TRBJ2-3; TRBD2 aligns across 11 bases. CDR1 SGHTA and CDR2 FQGNSA come from the germline V gene. The CDR3 has 17 amino acids. The V segment lost 2 bases and the J segment 0 bases; nucleotides outside the gene matches: 4. DNA of the CDR3: TGTGCCAGCAGCTTACTGGGACTAGCGGTTAGCACAGATACGCAGTATTTT. It codes for CASSLLGLAVSTDTQYF.

The chain employs TRBV6-5 and TRBJ1-2; TRBD1 agrees at 7 bases. The CDR3 covers 13 residues. Looked up from germline, CDR1 is MNHEY and CDR2 is SVGAGI. Losses at the gene ends were 4 bases for V and 7 bases for J; bases not matched to a gene: 6. The CDR3 region is CASSSVTGSGYTF. CDR3 DNA: TGTGCCAGCAGTTCTGTGACAGGGAGTGGCTACACCTTC.

The V call is TRBV29-1, the J call TRBJ1-2; D is possibly TRBD1 (6 bases). Germline-derived CDR1 and CDR2 are SQVTM and ANQGSEA. CDR3 length: 12 amino acids. The V end was cut by 7 bases, the J end by 2 bases, with 11 bases between. In DNA, the CDR3 is TGCAGCGCTGGGACAAACAACTATGGCTACACCTTC. Amino acid sequence: CSAGTNNYGYTF. The full variable domain, its missing parts supplied by reference TRBV29-1 and TRBJ1-2, is SAVISQKPSRDICQRGTSLTIQCQVDSQVTMMFWYRQQPGQSLTLIATANQGSEATYESGFVIDKFPISRPNLTFSTLTVSNMSPEDSSIYLCSAGTNNYGYTFGSGTRLTVV.

The chain is built from TRBV2 and TRBJ2-3; 11 bases are shared with TRBD2. V lost 5 bases to trimming and J lost 0 bases; unmatched junction nucleotides: 10. The CDR3 loop spans 18 amino acids. Germline V gene lookup returns CDR1 SNHLY and CDR2 FYNNEI. CDR3 DNA sequence: TGTGCCAGCAGTCCCGGGACTAGCGGACCTCCTAGCACAGATACGCAGTATTTT. Its protein product is CASSPGTSGPPSTDTQYF.

A few counts support this clone. The chain couples TRBV5-8 to TRBJ2-3; D might be TRBD1 (6 bases). Germline CDR1 SGHTS, CDR2 YDEGEE. Trimming pared 5 bases from V and 5 bases from J, leaving 12 bases between. The CDR3 totals 13 residues. CDR3 DNA sequence: TGTGCCAGCAGAAACAGGGTTGGAGATACGCAGTATTTT. Translation: CASRNRVGDTQYF.

The chain carries TRBV5-1 and TRBJ2-6; 7 bases are a match to TRBD1. CDR3 length: 16 residues. Germline lookup yields CDR1 SGHRS and CDR2 YFSETQ. Unmatched junction bases numbered 11, after V lost 2 bases and J lost 9 bases. CDR3 in DNA: TGCGCCAGCAGCTTTTTCCAAGGGACAGCTGTCAACGTCCTGACTTTC. Encoded protein: CASSFFQGTAVNVLTF.

The gene calls are TRBV4-2 and TRBJ1-5, with D possibly being TRBD1 (5 bases). The CDR3 is 15 amino acids. In germline, CDR1 is LGHNA, CDR2 YNFKEQ. V lost 4 bases to trimming and J lost 0 bases, with 10 bases between them. For the CDR3, the DNA is TGTGCCAGCAGCCTACAGGAATATAGCAATCAGCCCCAGCATTTT. Protein: CASSLQEYSNQPQHF.